These T cell receptor beta chains were read from a single sample in a study of metastatic and nonmetastatic thyroid tumors. With MiXCR, TCRdb called clones anew from the PCR reads. The sample lists roughly 65,000 clones; 13% to 15% were seen once. Specimen: blood. The source of these receptors is a male donor with papillary thyroid cancer or a benign thyroid nodule (not recorded which). Some clones in this sample may be carry-over from other donors' samples. Both conserved end residues are part of each CDR3. A D gene is named only where the DNA matches it firmly. The size field is filled for only some rows; it gives once, few, many or a size class.

D gene: .
J gene: TRBJ1-6
V gene: TRBV28
clone size: many
CDR3 DNA: TGTGCCAGCAGTTATAGACTAACTTCACCCCTCCACTTT
CDR3 protein: CASSYRLTSPLHF

D gene: .
J gene: TRBJ1-2
V gene: TRBV28
clone size: many
CDR3 DNA: TGTGCCAGCAGTAACCGCACCATTAACTATGGCTACACCTTC
CDR3 protein: CASSNRTINYGYTF

D gene: TRBD1
J gene: TRBJ2-3
V gene: TRBV10-1
clone size: few
CDR3 DNA: TGCGCCAGCAGTGAGGGGACAGGCCCGATGAGCACGGATACTCAGTATTTT
CDR3 protein: CASSEGTGPMSTDTQYF

D gene: TRBD2
J gene: TRBJ2-7
V gene: TRBV6-2/TRBV6-3
clone size: .
CDR3 DNA: TGTGCCAGCAGTTATGTTGTAGCGGGAGGGCCCTCCTACGAGCAGTACTTC
CDR3 protein: CASSYVVAGGPSYEQYF

D gene: TRBD1
J gene: TRBJ2-1
V gene: TRBV7-3
clone size: .
CDR3 DNA: TGTGCCAGCAGCTTAGGGCAGGGGGTCAATGAGCAGTTCTTC
CDR3 protein: CASSLGQGVNEQFF

D gene: TRBD1
J gene: TRBJ2-5
V gene: TRBV28
clone size: many
CDR3 DNA: TGTGCCAGCAGTGGCGGACAGGGGACCCAGTACTTC
CDR3 protein: CASSGGQGTQYF

D gene: .
J gene: TRBJ2-7
V gene: TRBV10-1
clone size: many
CDR3 DNA: TGCGCCAGCAGTGAGGGAGGCAGACTCTACGAGCAGTACTTC
CDR3 protein: CASSEGGRLYEQYF

D gene: TRBD1
J gene: TRBJ1-2
V gene: TRBV20-1
clone size: many
CDR3 DNA: TGCAGTGGCTCCACTCACGATACAGGGGGCGCCATAGGCTATGGCTACACCTTC
CDR3 protein: CSGSTHDTGGAIGYGYTF

D gene: .
J gene: TRBJ2-7
V gene: TRBV12-3/TRBV12-4
clone size: many
CDR3 DNA: TGTGCCAGCAGGGACGGGAATAACGACGAGCAGTACTTC
CDR3 protein: CASRDGNNDEQYF

D gene: TRBD1
J gene: TRBJ2-2
V gene: TRBV3-1
clone size: many
CDR3 DNA: TGTGCCAGCAGCCATACTGCGACAGGGGTTCACGGGGAGCTGTTTTTT
CDR3 protein: CASSHTATGVHGELFF

D gene: .
J gene: TRBJ2-3
V gene: TRBV30
clone size: many
CDR3 DNA: TGTGCCTGGAGTTTGAAGCAAGGGGATCCAGATACGCAGTATTTT
CDR3 protein: CAWSLKQGDPDTQYF

D gene: TRBD1
J gene: TRBJ2-5
V gene: TRBV28
clone size: many
CDR3 DNA: TGTGCCACCAGGGGACAGGGGAAAGGGGAGACCCAGTACTTC
CDR3 protein: CATRGQGKGETQYF

D gene: .
J gene: TRBJ2-3
V gene: TRBV5-8
clone size: many
CDR3 DNA: TGTGCCAGCAGCTCTGGCAGATCTAGCACAGATACGCAGTATTTT
CDR3 protein: CASSSGRSSTDTQYF

D gene: TRBD1
J gene: TRBJ2-7
V gene: TRBV19
clone size: few
CDR3 DNA: TGTGCCAGCAGTGGAGGACAGGGGTCATCCTACGAGCAGTACTTC
CDR3 protein: CASSGGQGSSYEQYF

D gene: .
J gene: TRBJ1-4
V gene: TRBV2
clone size: .
CDR3 DNA: TGTGCCAGCATCCTCACAGGTTTGAGTGAAAAACTGTTTTTT
CDR3 protein: CASILTGLSEKLFF

D gene: .
J gene: TRBJ1-2
V gene: TRBV2
clone size: few
CDR3 DNA: TGTGCCATCAGTGAGCTTCGTTTCCAAAGGGGGACCTTC
CDR3 protein: CAISELRFQRGTF

D gene: .
J gene: TRBJ1-2
V gene: TRBV7-9
clone size: .
CDR3 DNA: TGTGCCAGCAGCATAGGAGGGGTGGCATATAGCTACACCTTC
CDR3 protein: CASSIGGVAYSYTF

D gene: .
J gene: TRBJ2-3
V gene: TRBV6-1
clone size: many
CDR3 DNA: TGTGCCAGCAGGCCAAGTCCGGTCCGGGAAACAGATACGCAGTATTTT
CDR3 protein: CASRPSPVRETDTQYF

D gene: TRBD1
J gene: TRBJ1-1
V gene: TRBV30
clone size: many
CDR3 DNA: TGTGCCGGAAGGGGCGAGGACAGGGCTTTCTTT
CDR3 protein: CAGRGEDRAFF

D gene: TRBD1
J gene: TRBJ2-2
V gene: TRBV7-2
clone size: many
CDR3 DNA: TGTGCCAGCAGCTTATCGCAGGGGGACACCGGGGAGCTGTTTTTT
CDR3 protein: CASSLSQGDTGELFF

D gene: .
J gene: TRBJ2-1
V gene: TRBV19
clone size: many
CDR3 DNA: TGTGCCAGTAGTATAGACCGGGACTTCGAAGATGAGCAGTTCTTC
CDR3 protein: CASSIDRDFEDEQFF

D gene: TRBD1
J gene: TRBJ1-1
V gene: TRBV19
clone size: many
CDR3 DNA: TGTGCCAGTAGCCTAGCCCGGGACAGGATGAACACTGAAGCTTTCTTT
CDR3 protein: CASSLARDRMNTEAFF

D gene: .
J gene: TRBJ2-1
V gene: TRBV27
clone size: many
CDR3 DNA: TGTGCCAGCAGTTCGAAACAGAAGGCTTACAATGAGCAGTTCTTC
CDR3 protein: CASSSKQKAYNEQFF

D gene: .
J gene: TRBJ1-1
V gene: TRBV6-1
clone size: many
CDR3 DNA: TGTGCCAGCAGCACGTCCCGGCGGACATTGAACACTGAAGCTTTCTTT
CDR3 protein: CASSTSRRTLNTEAFF

D gene: .
J gene: TRBJ1-3
V gene: TRBV5-1
clone size: many
CDR3 DNA: TGCGCCAGCAGCTTCGGGCAGGGTTCTGGAAACACCATATATTTT
CDR3 protein: CASSFGQGSGNTIYF

D gene: TRBD2
J gene: TRBJ2-7
V gene: TRBV5-5
clone size: many
CDR3 DNA: TGTGCCAGCAGCTTGCTAGCGGGGAGCTCCTACGAGCAGTACTTC
CDR3 protein: CASSLLAGSSYEQYF

D gene: .
J gene: TRBJ2-3
V gene: TRBV4-1
clone size: many
CDR3 DNA: TGCGCCAGCAGCCAACAGGTGATAGCAGATACGCAGTATTTT
CDR3 protein: CASSQQVIADTQYF

D gene: .
J gene: TRBJ1-3
V gene: TRBV6-1
clone size: many
CDR3 DNA: TGTGCCAGCAGTTTGATGAGGTCTGGAAACACCATATATTTT
CDR3 protein: CASSLMRSGNTIYF

D gene: TRBD2
J gene: TRBJ2-3
V gene: TRBV11-1
clone size: many
CDR3 DNA: TGTGCCAGCAGCTCCCCGGGACTAGCGGGCACAGATACGCAGTATTTT
CDR3 protein: CASSSPGLAGTDTQYF

D gene: .
J gene: TRBJ2-1
V gene: TRBV7-8
clone size: many
CDR3 DNA: TGTGCCAGCAGCCTAAACGCGGGCAATGAGCAGTTCTTC
CDR3 protein: CASSLNAGNEQFF

D gene: .
J gene: TRBJ1-2
V gene: TRBV27
clone size: many
CDR3 DNA: TGTGCCAGCAGTTTATCCGCCGGGGGTGGCTATGGCTACACCTTC
CDR3 protein: CASSLSAGGGYGYTF

D gene: .
J gene: TRBJ2-3
V gene: TRBV6-2/TRBV6-3
clone size: many
CDR3 DNA: TGTGCCAGCAGTTATGTGGGAGTAAGCACAGATACGCAGTATTTT
CDR3 protein: CASSYVGVSTDTQYF

D gene: TRBD1
J gene: TRBJ1-2
V gene: TRBV11-3
clone size: .
CDR3 DNA: TGTGCCAGCAGCCAGGAAGGACGACAGGGTAACTATGGCTACACCTTC
CDR3 protein: CASSQEGRQGNYGYTF

D gene: .
J gene: TRBJ1-3
V gene: TRBV5-1
clone size: many
CDR3 DNA: TGCGCCAGTTCAGGGGAAAACACCATATATTTT
CDR3 protein: CASSGENTIYF

D gene: .
J gene: TRBJ2-1
V gene: TRBV20-1
clone size: many
CDR3 DNA: TGCAGTGCTAGGGGACAGGGGGCAACTAGCGGGAGGGCCGGAGAGCAGTTCTTC
CDR3 protein: CSARGQGATSGRAGEQFF

D gene: .
J gene: TRBJ2-7
V gene: TRBV3-1
clone size: .
CDR3 DNA: TGTGCCAGCAGCCAATATTCAGCTGGGATCCTCCCCGAGCAGTACTTC
CDR3 protein: CASSQYSAGILPEQYF

D gene: TRBD1
J gene: TRBJ1-2
V gene: TRBV5-1
clone size: many
CDR3 DNA: TGCGCCAGCAGCTTGGACAGGGGGCTTGGCTACACCTTC
CDR3 protein: CASSLDRGLGYTF

D gene: TRBD1
J gene: TRBJ1-1
V gene: TRBV18
clone size: many
CDR3 DNA: TGTGCCAGCTCACCAGGAGTAGACAGGGATACTGAAGCTTTCTTT
CDR3 protein: CASSPGVDRDTEAFF

D gene: TRBD1
J gene: TRBJ2-7
V gene: TRBV19
clone size: many
CDR3 DNA: TGTGCCAGTAGTGCAGGGACAGGGATACCCTACGAGCAGTACTTC
CDR3 protein: CASSAGTGIPYEQYF

D gene: TRBD2
J gene: TRBJ2-5
V gene: TRBV30
clone size: many
CDR3 DNA: TGTGCCTGTCGTACGGGACTAGCGGGAGCCGGGGAGACCCAGTACTTC
CDR3 protein: CACRTGLAGAGETQYF

D gene: .
J gene: TRBJ2-2
V gene: TRBV2
clone size: many
CDR3 DNA: TGTGCCAGCAGTGAAGCTTTCCTAGCCGGGGAGCTGTTTTTT
CDR3 protein: CASSEAFLAGELFF

D gene: .
J gene: TRBJ1-1
V gene: TRBV4-3
clone size: many
CDR3 DNA: TGCGCCAGCAGCCAAGAACCCGCCGGGACTGAAGCTTTCTTT
CDR3 protein: CASSQEPAGTEAFF